Listed below are T cell receptor beta chains from one sample, sequenced in a study of OX40 agonist ivuxolimab in advanced cancers. Measured with immunoSEQ multiplex PCR; TCRdb has only the in-frame clones, and not every one. In the table there are tens of thousands of clones, roughly 87% of which are singletons. This specimen was CD4+ or CD8+ T cells sorted from blood, taken in a trial of the OX40 agonist ivuxolimab. Every receptor here comes from an adult with an advanced solid tumor such as melanoma, head and neck, liver or kidney cancer. The CDR3 runs from the conserved cysteine through the conserved F or W. The order of the fields is CDR3 protein, CDR3 DNA, J gene, clone size, D gene, V gene. A D gene is named only where the DNA matches it firmly. Expanded clones are given a class, and other clones once, few, many or no size at all.

CASSYTTGELFF TGTGCCAGCAGTTACACCACCGGGGAGCTGTTTTTT TRBJ2-2 NA NA TRBV28
CASSSTGRYEQYF TGCGCCAGCAGCTCCACCGGACGGTACGAGCAGTACTTC TRBJ2-7 NA NA TRBV5-1
CASSTDRAYEQYF TGTGCCAGCAGCACTGACAGAGCCTACGAGCAGTACTTC TRBJ2-7 once NA TRBV7-3
CASNPSRGLVQETQYF TGTGCCAGCAACCCTTCGCGGGGGCTGGTCCAAGAGACCCAGTACTTC TRBJ2-5 NA NA TRBV7-9
CASRGATGVYEQYF TGTGCCAGCAGGGGCGCCACTGGTGTTTACGAGCAGTACTTC TRBJ2-7 NA NA TRBV28
CASSFWSIGDYNEQFF TGTGCCAGCAGTTTCTGGAGTATCGGGGATTACAATGAGCAGTTCTTC TRBJ2-1 NA NA TRBV28
CASSSSGAESQFF TGTGCCAGCAGCTCGTCGGGGGCAGAGTCCCAGTTCTTC TRBJ2-1 NA NA TRBV7-9
CASSLARTGGYEQYF TGTGCCAGCAGCTTAGCGAGGACAGGGGGCTACGAGCAGTACTTC TRBJ2-7 NA TRBD1 TRBV7-9
CASSPLTILAGQETQYF TGCGCCAGCAGCCCCCTGACGATACTAGCGGGCCAAGAGACCCAGTACTTC TRBJ2-5 once TRBD2 TRBV4-1
CASSLRFMGSNTGELFF TGCGCCAGCAGCTTGAGGTTTATGGGTAGTAACACCGGGGAGCTGTTTTTT TRBJ2-2 few NA TRBV5-1
CASSPPGSYNEQFF TGTGCCAGCAGCCCTCCCGGGTCCTACAATGAGCAGTTCTTC TRBJ2-1 once NA TRBV5-4
CASQVQGATTNEKLFF TGTGCCAGCCAGGTACAGGGGGCCACAACTAATGAAAAACTGTTTTTT TRBJ1-4 NA TRBD1 TRBV19
CASSYDGPGPLHF TGTGCCAGCAGTTACGACGGACCAGGGCCCCTCCACTTT TRBJ1-6 NA NA TRBV6-5
CASRVTGSSEQYF TGTGCCAGCAGAGTTACAGGGTCGTCCGAGCAGTACTTC TRBJ2-7 once NA TRBV7-2
CASSQEGRGRPDEQFF TGTGCCAGCAGCCAAGAGGGACGGGGGCGTCCCGATGAGCAGTTCTTC TRBJ2-1 NA NA TRBV4-2
CASRQGTNEKLFF TGCGCCAGCCGACAGGGGACTAATGAAAAACTGTTTTTT TRBJ1-4 NA TRBD1 TRBV5-1
CASAMGTQWYNEQFF TGCGCCAGCGCGATGGGGACCCAGTGGTACAATGAGCAGTTCTTC TRBJ2-1 few NA TRBV4-1
CASSSPPLQETQYF TGTGCCAGCAGTTCCCCCCCCCTACAAGAGACCCAGTACTTC TRBJ2-5 NA NA TRBV28
CATGTGELFF TGTGCCACCGGTACAGGGGAGCTGTTTTTT TRBJ2-2 medium-sized NA TRBV6-6
CASRPNDRVFETQYF TGTGCCAGCAGACCCAACGACAGGGTATTTGAGACCCAGTACTTC TRBJ2-5 NA TRBD1 TRBV6-1
CASSVVQAFSGANVLTF TGTGCCAGCAGCGTAGTTCAGGCGTTCTCTGGGGCCAACGTCCTGACTTTC TRBJ2-6 NA NA TRBV9
CASSSPAGRSYNEQFF TGTGCCAGCAGTTCCCCGGCGGGAAGAAGCTACAATGAGCAGTTCTTC TRBJ2-1 NA NA TRBV28
CASSEFETSARYNEQFF TGCGCCAGCAGTGAGTTCGAGACTAGCGCCCGTTACAATGAGCAGTTCTTC TRBJ2-1 once TRBD2 TRBV10-1
CASRQGSPNEKLFF TGTGCCAGCAGACAGGGCAGCCCTAATGAAAAACTGTTTTTT TRBJ1-4 NA NA TRBV6-6
CAISGGAPDYGYTF TGTGCCATCAGTGGAGGGGCGCCCGACTATGGCTACACCTTC TRBJ1-2 NA NA TRBV10-3
CASSYGTGQPQHF TGTGCCAGCAGTTACGGAACGGGGCAGCCCCAGCATTTT TRBJ1-5 NA NA TRBV6-5
CASSKTVTYEQYF TGCGCCAGCAGCAAGACAGTTACCTACGAGCAGTACTTC TRBJ2-7 NA NA TRBV5-1
CASRTVNTGELFF TGTGCCAGCAGGACAGTTAACACCGGGGAGCTGTTTTTT TRBJ2-2 NA NA TRBV5-4
CASSYSGRAGEQFF TGCGCCAGCAGCTACAGCGGGAGGGCCGGAGAGCAGTTCTTC TRBJ2-1 NA TRBD2 TRBV5-1